This T cell receptor beta chain was profiled in a study of blood T cell repertoires in COVID-19. Study details: Nucleic acid was either cDNA or gDNA, and it came from T cells, B-cell-depleted T cells, or PBMCs.

Authors' analysis steps: Counts of nucleated cells, estimated from reference gene primer amplification, were obtained. TCRdb's table, derived via immunoSEQ multiplex PCR, lists solely in-frame clones and lacks some. V and J calls and clone size are as listed in that table; D and trimming were resolved from the DNA. The sample contains over 120,000 clones, over 70% of which appear only once. There are 14 residues in the CDR3. The V gene lost 3 bases and the J gene lost 7 bases, with 15 bases spanning the gap. The germline gives CDR1 KGHSH, CDR2 LQKENI. This clonotype originated in a man in his 70s who had recovered from COVID-19. This chain connects TRBV18 to TRBJ1-2, with D tentatively TRBD1 (5 bases). The sample comprised peripheral blood. The CDR3 DNA sequence: TGTGCCAGCTCACCCCCCGGGGGGGTTACTGGCTACACCTTC. Residues: CASSPPGGVTGYTF.